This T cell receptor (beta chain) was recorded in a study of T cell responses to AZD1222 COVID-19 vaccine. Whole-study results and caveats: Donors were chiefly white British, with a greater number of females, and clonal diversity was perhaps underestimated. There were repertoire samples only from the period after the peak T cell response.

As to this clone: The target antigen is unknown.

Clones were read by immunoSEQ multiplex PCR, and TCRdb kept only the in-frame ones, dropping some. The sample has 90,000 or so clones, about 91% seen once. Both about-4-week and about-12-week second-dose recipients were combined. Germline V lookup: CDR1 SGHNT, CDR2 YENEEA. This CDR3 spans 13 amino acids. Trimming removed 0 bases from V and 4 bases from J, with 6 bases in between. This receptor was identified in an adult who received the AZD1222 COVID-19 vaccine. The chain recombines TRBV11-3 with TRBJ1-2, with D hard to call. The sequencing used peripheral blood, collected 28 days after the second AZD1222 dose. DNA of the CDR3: TGTGCCAGCAGCTTAGAACAGAGCTATGGCTACACCTTC. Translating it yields CASSLEQSYGYTF.